Listed here is a single TCR beta chain. Its antigen is unidentified. This sample is part of a study of blood T cells in healthy people across ages. CDR1 and CDR2 (germline): LGHDT, YNNKEL (reference sequence). CDR3 length equals 16 residues. The ends lost 3 bases at V and 8 bases at J; junction bases unmatched: 10. Overall study findings and caveats: The recorded TCR beta diversity per million T cells decreased in a roughly linear manner with age. Relative to aged donors, long-lived donors carried more naive CD4+ cells and displayed higher diversity. With donor CMV status unknown, expanded clonotype changes were possibly confounded.

Using a J-beta primer mix together with a sample-barcoded 5' primer, a second PCR was run for roughly 6 to 11 cycles. Every single cDNA molecule received a tag from a template-switch adaptor with 12 random nucleotides. TCRdb ran MiXCR on the 5' RACE reads and lists one entry per CDR3 protein. The sample has some 550,000 distinct CDR3 sequences; roughly 43% are singletons. J is TRBJ2-1 and V is TRBV3-1; TRBD2 aligns across 10 bases. The sequence came from a man older than 75 in good health. Sequences were obtained from blood. DNA for the CDR3: TGTGCCAGCAGCCATGCAGCGGGAGGGGTGGAGGATGAGCAGTTCTTC. Protein product: CASSHAAGGVEDEQFF.